This entry lists 23 T cell receptor beta chains sequenced from one sample in a study of vaccination and CD4 T cells after COVID-19. Their recognized antigens are unknown. Treatment reported: approximately nine-day PBMC culture with coronavirus spike peptide pools or control peptides (ViraFEST assay). The study sequenced cultured CD4+ T cell DNA using the Oncomine TCR Beta short-read assay. TCRdb re-called the PCR reads with MiXCR, one entry per CDR3 protein. This sample has approximately 9,000 distinct CDR3 sequences, with 66% found just once. Material: CD4+ T cells from blood, cultured in vitro. These receptors came from a human donor who had recovered from COVID-19.

V usage is TRBV30 and J usage is TRBJ1-1; 9 nucleotides match TRBD1. J lost 4 bases, V lost 4 bases, and 4 bases had no gene match. CDR1 GTSNPN and CDR2 SVGIG come from the germline V gene (reference sequence). The CDR3 spans 13 residues. CDR3 coding DNA: TGTGCCTGGATAGGACAGGGGCTCACTGAAGCTTTCTTT. Translation: CAWIGQGLTEAFF. The entire variable domain, with the rest obtained from reference TRBV30 and TRBJ1-1, is as follows: SQTIHQWPATLVQPVGSPLSLECTVEGTSNPNLYWYRQAAGRGLQLLFYSVGIGQISSEVPQNLSASRPQDRQFILSSKKLLLSDSGFYLCAWIGQGLTEAFFGQGTRLTVV.

This clonotype was seen once. V usage is TRBV6-5 and J usage is TRBJ1-2; 8 positions match TRBD1. The CDR3 is 15 amino acids. Germline lookup yields CDR1 MNHEY and CDR2 SVGAGI. V shed 4 bases, J shed 8 bases, and the junction held 12 bases outside the gene matches. The CDR3 DNA is TGTGCCAGCAGTTTGAATCCGGGACAGGTACAAGGCTACACCTTC. This codes for CASSLNPGQVQGYTF.

This sequence joins TRBV2 and TRBJ1-5; D gene ambiguous. CDR1 SNHLY and CDR2 FYNNEI come from the germline V gene. Trimming cost V 6 bases and J 2 bases, with 2 bases left between them. CDR3 length equals 11 residues. This CDR3 is CASSGNQPQHF. The CDR3 coding sequence is TGTGCCAGCAGCGGCAATCAGCCCCAGCATTTT.

This CDR3 is CASSFATNTGELFF. The CDR3 region has the DNA TGTGCCAGCAGTTTCGCCACGAACACCGGGGAGCTGTTTTTT. The chain recombines TRBV27 with TRBJ2-2; unclear D gene. The ends were cut back, 3 bases at V and 0 bases at J, with 5 bases in the middle. This CDR3 contains 14 residues. The germline CDR1 and CDR2 sequences are MNHEY and SMNVEV (reference sequence).

The rearrangement links TRBV20-1 to TRBJ2-3; 10 nucleotides agree with TRBD2. Germline CDR1 is DFQATT and CDR2 is SNEGSKA (reference sequence). V shed 4 bases, J shed 3 bases, and the junction held 4 bases outside the gene matches. The CDR3 spans 14 residues. The CDR3 DNA reads TGCAGTGCTAAGAGCGGGGGGGCGACAGATACGCAGTATTTT. It codes for CSAKSGGATDTQYF.

The chain is built from TRBV6-1 and TRBJ2-7; D may correspond to TRBD1 or TRBD2 (5 bases each). CDR3 length equals 14 residues. The germline V gene encodes CDR1 MNHNS and CDR2 SASEGT. With 6 bases removed from V and 0 bases from J, the gap between germline ends came to 12 bases. The CDR3 DNA reads as TGTGCCAGCAGGAGGGGTTCAACCTCCTACGAGCAGTACTTC. Protein sequence: CASRRGSTSYEQYF.

V usage is TRBV19 and J usage is TRBJ1-4; D may be TRBD1 (6 bases). The V end lost 1 base, the J end lost 4 bases, and 10 bases lay between the germline ends. Germline V gene data show CDR1 as LNHDA and CDR2 as SQIVND (reference sequence). This CDR3 comprises 15 residues. The CDR3 region has the DNA TGTGCCAGTAGTATAGCTTCCAGGGGTAATGAAAAACTGTTTTTT. It yields the protein CASSIASRGNEKLFF.

This chain joins TRBV2 and TRBJ2-7; D call uncertain. The CDR3 is made up of 14 amino acids. V gave up 6 bases and J gave up 3 bases, with 15 bases separating them. The germline CDR1 and CDR2 sequences are SNHLY and FYNNEI. The CDR3: CASRRSGLIYEQYF. In nucleotides, the CDR3 is TGTGCCAGCAGGAGATCCGGGCTAATCTACGAGCAGTACTTC.

This clonotype has only a few counts. The chain employs TRBV27 and TRBJ1-1; D gene ambiguous. In germline, CDR1 is MNHEY, CDR2 SMNVEV (reference sequence). The CDR3 consists of 15 residues. Trimming pared 5 bases from V and 0 bases from J, leaving 13 bases between. In DNA, the CDR3 is TGTGCCAGCAGTGCCACAATCCGACTGAACACTGAAGCTTTCTTT. Translation gives CASSATIRLNTEAFF.

This chain joins TRBV11-2 and TRBJ2-2; D might be TRBD2 (5 bases). The CDR3 runs to 14 residues. V was cut by 5 bases and J by 1 base, with 8 bases left in between. Germline V gene lookup returns CDR1 SGHAT and CDR2 FQNNGV. The CDR3 spells CASSASWNTGELFF. DNA for the CDR3: TGTGCCAGCAGCGCTAGCTGGAACACCGGGGAGCTGTTTTTT.

The chain couples TRBV7-8 to TRBJ1-5; D remains ambiguous. Germline V gives CDR1 SGHVS, CDR2 FQNEAQ. The CDR3 totals 15 residues. V was pared by 1 base and J by 1 base, with 8 bases between. The CDR3 bases are TGTGCCAGCAGCTTAGACAGAATGAGCAATCAGCCCCAGCATTTT. Amino acids: CASSLDRMSNQPQHF.

V gene TRBV27 combines with J gene TRBJ2-1; no clear D. CDR1 and CDR2 (germline): MNHEY, SMNVEV (reference sequence). With 6 bases removed from V and 0 bases from J, the gap between germline ends came to 12 bases. CDR3 size: 15 residues. The CDR3 loop reads CASRDGLSSYNEQFF. In nucleotides, the CDR3 is TGTGCCAGCAGGGACGGATTGAGCTCCTACAATGAGCAGTTCTTC.

The rearrangement uses TRBV11-3 and TRBJ2-6; D unclear. The CDR3 is 16 amino acids. V shed 5 bases and J shed 0 bases, with 11 bases lying between them. Per the germline V gene, CDR1 is SGHNT and CDR2 is YENEEA. The CDR3 here is CASSPGRVSGANVLTF. The CDR3 DNA is TGTGCCAGCAGCCCCGGTCGGGTCTCTGGGGCCAACGTCCTGACTTTC.

The chain combines TRBV7-9 with TRBJ2-1; possibly TRBD1 or TRBD2 for D (5 bases each). CDR3 length: 16 amino acids. The V gene's germline CDR1 is SEHNR and CDR2 FQNEAQ (reference sequence). Trimming stripped 6 bases from V and 1 base from J, with 16 bases between. CDR3 nucleotide sequence: TGTGCCAGCAGTTTAAACGCCTGGGGGTCCTACAATGAGCAGTTCTTC. Translating it yields CASSLNAWGSYNEQFF.

V is TRBV9 and J is TRBJ2-3; D remains ambiguous. This CDR3 is built from 14 residues. Trimming took 0 bases from V and 0 from J, leaving 5 bases between them. The V gene's germline CDR1 is SGDLS and CDR2 YYNGEE. Here the CDR3 DNA reads TGTGCCAGCAGCGTAGGTCGGAGCACAGATACGCAGTATTTT. Encoded protein: CASSVGRSTDTQYF. Combining the CDR3 with reference TRBV9 and TRBJ2-3 gives the whole variable domain DSGVTQTPKHLITATGQRVTLRCSPRSGDLSVYWYQQSLDQGLQFLIQYYNGEERAKGNILERFSAQQFPDLHSELNLSSLELGDSALYFCASSVGRSTDTQYFGPGTRLTVL.

The chain links TRBV5-4 to TRBJ2-1, with D unresolved. V was clipped by 2 bases and J by 9 bases, with 9 bases between them. Germline V gene sequence: CDR1 SGHNT, CDR2 YYREEE (reference sequence). The CDR3 has 12 residues. CDR3 in DNA: TGTGCCAGCAGCTTCTCGACTGGTGAGCAGTTCTTC. Protein sequence: CASSFSTGEQFF.

This clonotype is medium-sized within its sample. The J gene is TRBJ1-2, the V gene TRBV30; weak D call: TRBD1 (6 bases). Trimming stripped 0 bases from V and 4 bases from J, with 12 bases between. The CDR3 length is 14 residues. Per the germline V gene, CDR1 is GTSNPN and CDR2 is SVGIG (reference sequence). The CDR3 DNA reads TGTGCCTGGAGTGTCCGGGGGCAACCCTATGGCTACACCTTC. Its protein is CAWSVRGQPYGYTF.

In regard to this clonotype: One end of the junction varies from germline; a read error may be responsible. This chain uses TRBV20-1 with TRBJ1-1; 10 bases line up with TRBD1. The CDR3 sequence is 14 residues long. The germline V gene encodes CDR1 DFQATT and CDR2 SNEGSKA (reference sequence). The CDR3 region has the DNA TGCAGTGTGGGACAGGGGCGGATGAACGCTGAAGCTTTCTTT. Amino acid sequence: CSVGQGRMNAEAFF.

This clonotype appeared a single time. The rearrangement joins TRBV11-2 to TRBJ2-5; D possibly corresponds to TRBD1 (6 bases). CDR3 length: 15 amino acids. Germline loops: CDR1 SGHAT, CDR2 FQNNGV. Deletions cut 5 bases from V and 5 bases from J, with 18 bases between. CDR3 in DNA: TGTGCCAGCAGCACACAGCTACAGGGATCGGAGACCCAGTACTTC. It is translated as CASSTQLQGSETQYF.

This chain uses TRBV6-1 with TRBJ1-5, with a weak D call TRBD1 (5 bases). Trimming removed 6 bases at V and 3 bases at J, with 21 bases between. The germline V gene encodes CDR1 MNHNS and CDR2 SASEGT. CDR3 length: 17 amino acids. The CDR3, as DNA: TGTGCCAGCAGCCCCTTCTACTTAGACAGATTCAATCAGCCCCAGCATTTT. Translated: CASSPFYLDRFNQPQHF.

The chain joins TRBV6-5 to TRBJ2-2; no definite D call. This CDR3 contains 13 residues. V was shortened by 0 bases and J by 6 bases, with 5 bases between the two germline ends. The germline V gene encodes CDR1 MNHEY and CDR2 SVGAGI. The CDR3 DNA reads TGTGCCAGCAGTTACTCCAGACCCGGGGAGCTGTTTTTT. Protein product: CASSYSRPGELFF.

The rearrangement joins TRBV12-2 to TRBJ2-2; TRBD1, the table's D call, was not compared with the DNA. TRBV12-2 is flagged as a pseudogene. The CDR3 has 16 amino acids. The CDR3 protein is CASRPFGGGRTGELFF. CDR3 bases: TGTGCAAGTCGACCCTTTGGGGGGGGCAGGACCGGGGAGCTGTTTTTT.

This sequence joins TRBV5-1 and TRBJ2-7; TRBD1 might be the D (6 bases). V lost 5 bases and J 2 bases, leaving 14 bases between the germline ends. The CDR3 runs 14 residues. Germline lookup yields CDR1 SGHRS and CDR2 YFSETQ. The CDR3 sequence: CASSPDRFPYEQYF. For the CDR3, the DNA is TGCGCCAGCAGTCCTGACAGGTTCCCCTACGAGCAGTACTTC.